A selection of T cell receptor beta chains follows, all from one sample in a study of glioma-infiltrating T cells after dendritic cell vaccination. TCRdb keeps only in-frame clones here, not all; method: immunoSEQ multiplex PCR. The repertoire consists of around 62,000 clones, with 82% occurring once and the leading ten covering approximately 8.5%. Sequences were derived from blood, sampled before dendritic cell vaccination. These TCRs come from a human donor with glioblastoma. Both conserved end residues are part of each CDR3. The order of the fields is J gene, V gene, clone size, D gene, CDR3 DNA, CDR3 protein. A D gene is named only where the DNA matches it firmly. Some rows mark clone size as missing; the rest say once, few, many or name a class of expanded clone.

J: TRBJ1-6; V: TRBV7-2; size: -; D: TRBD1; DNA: TGTGCCAGCAGCTCCGGGACAGGGTATAATTCACCCCTCCACTTT; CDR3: CASSSGTGYNSPLHF
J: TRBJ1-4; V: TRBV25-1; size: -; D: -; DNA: TGTGCCAGCAGCGAGGGAGCAACTAATGAAAAACTGTTTTTT; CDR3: CASSEGATNEKLFF
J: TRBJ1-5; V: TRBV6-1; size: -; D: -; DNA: TGTGCCAGCAGCACAGGAAGAGGTCAGCCCCAGCATTTT; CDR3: CASSTGRGQPQHF
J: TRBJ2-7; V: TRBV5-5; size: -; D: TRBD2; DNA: TGTGCCAGCAGGCCTACTAGCGACTCCTACGAGCAGTACTTC; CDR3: CASRPTSDSYEQYF
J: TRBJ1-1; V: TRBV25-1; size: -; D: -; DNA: TGTGCCAGCAGTGACGGAGGGTGCGCTTTCTTT; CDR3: CASSDGGCAFF
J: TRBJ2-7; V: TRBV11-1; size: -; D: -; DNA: TGTGCCAGCAGCTACCGACAGAATGACTACGAGCAGTACTTC; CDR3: CASSYRQNDYEQYF
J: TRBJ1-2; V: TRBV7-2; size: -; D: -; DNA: TGTGCCAGCAGCTTATCCGGCTATGGCTACACCTTC; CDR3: CASSLSGYGYTF
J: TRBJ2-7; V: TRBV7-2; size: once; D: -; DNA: TGTGCCAGCAGCAAGGAGAAACACTACGAGCAGTACTTC; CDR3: CASSKEKHYEQYF
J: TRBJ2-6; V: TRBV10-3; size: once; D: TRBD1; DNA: TGTGCCATCAGTGGGACCGGGACAGGGGGAAATGGGGCCAACGTCCTGACTTTC; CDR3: CAISGTGTGGNGANVLTF
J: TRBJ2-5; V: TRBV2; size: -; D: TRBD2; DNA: TGTGCCAGCAGCCTCGGGGGGGGGCGAATACAAGAGACCCAGTACTTC; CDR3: CASSLGGGRIQETQYF
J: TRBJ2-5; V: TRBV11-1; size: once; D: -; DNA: TGTGCCAGCAGCTTAAACGGGGTCGGGGAGCAGTACTTC; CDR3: CASSLNGVGEQYF
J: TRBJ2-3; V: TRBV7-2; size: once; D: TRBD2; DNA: TGTGCCAGCAGCTTAAGCGGGGGAACAGATACGCAGTATTTT; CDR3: CASSLSGGTDTQYF
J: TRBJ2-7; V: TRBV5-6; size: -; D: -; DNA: TGTGCCAGCAGCTTCCTACGAGGCGAGCAGTACTTC; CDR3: CASSFLRGEQYF
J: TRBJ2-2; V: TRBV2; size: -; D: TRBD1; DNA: TGTGCAAAACAGGGGCAAGGCGGGGAGCTGTTTTTT; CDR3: CAKQGQGGELFF
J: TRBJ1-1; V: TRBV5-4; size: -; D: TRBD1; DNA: TGTGCCAGCAGCTATGACAGGGATCTTCCTGAAGCTTTCTTT; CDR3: CASSYDRDLPEAFF
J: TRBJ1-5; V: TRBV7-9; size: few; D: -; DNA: TGTGCCAGCAGCACCCAATCCGGGCCCCAGCATTTT; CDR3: CASSTQSGPQHF
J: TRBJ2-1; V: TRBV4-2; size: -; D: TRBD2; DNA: TGTGCCGGCAGCCAAGATATCAGTACTAGCGGGGGTAATGAGCAGTTCTTC; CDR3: CAGSQDISTSGGNEQFF
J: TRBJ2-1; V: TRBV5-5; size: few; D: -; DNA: TGTGCCAGCAGCTTGTTGACATGGAGGGGTGGGGGAGACAATGAGCAGTTCTTC; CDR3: CASSLLTWRGGGDNEQFF
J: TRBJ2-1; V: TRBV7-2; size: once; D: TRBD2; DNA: TGTGCCAGCAGCCGAGCGGGGGGGCCAAGTAATGAGCAGTTCTTC; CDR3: CASSRAGGPSNEQFF
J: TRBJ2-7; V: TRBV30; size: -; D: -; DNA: TGTGCCGTGCTGCGCCAGGGTAGCTCCTACGAGCAGTACTTC; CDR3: CAVLRQGSSYEQYF
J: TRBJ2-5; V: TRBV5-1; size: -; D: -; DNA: TGCGCCAGCAGCCCTCGCACAGGGACCAGGGAGAAGACCCAGTACTTC; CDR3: CASSPRTGTREKTQYF
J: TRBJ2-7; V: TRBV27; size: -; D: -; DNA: TGTGCCAGAGAAGGGCGCAGGGGCTGGGAGGGGGAGCAGTACTTC; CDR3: CAREGRRGWEGEQYF
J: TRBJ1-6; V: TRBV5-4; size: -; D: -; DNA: TGTGCCAGCAGCCTAGCGGGGACTTTGTATAATTCACCCCTCCACTTT; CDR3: CASSLAGTLYNSPLHF
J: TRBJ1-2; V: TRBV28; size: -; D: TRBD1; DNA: TGTGCCGTAGACAGGGGGACCCCACTAGAGGGCTACACCTTC; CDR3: CAVDRGTPLEGYTF
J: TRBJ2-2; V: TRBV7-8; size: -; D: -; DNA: TGTGCCAGCAGCTTAGGCGGCGCTAACACCGGGGAGCTGTTTTTT; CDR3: CASSLGGANTGELFF
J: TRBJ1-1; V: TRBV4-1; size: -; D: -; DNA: TGCGCCAGCAGCCAAGAAGGAGACAACACTGAAGCTTTCTTT; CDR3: CASSQEGDNTEAFF
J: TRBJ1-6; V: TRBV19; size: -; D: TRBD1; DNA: TGTGCCAGTAGTATAGGCGGGACAGGGGATTCACCCCTCCACTTT; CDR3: CASSIGGTGDSPLHF
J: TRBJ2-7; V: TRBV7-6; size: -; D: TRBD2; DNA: TGTGCCAGCAGCCCGGGGAGGGGACTAGCGGCCTACGAGCAGTACTTC; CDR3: CASSPGRGLAAYEQYF
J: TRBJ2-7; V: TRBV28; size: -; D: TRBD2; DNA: TGTGCCAGCAGTTCCCCCTGGGGGGGGACCTACTACGAGCAGTACTTC; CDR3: CASSSPWGGTYYEQYF
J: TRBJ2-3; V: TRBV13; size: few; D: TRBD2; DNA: TGTGCCAGCAGCGACACTCCGGGACTAGCGGGGGGGCCCGTAAGCACAGATACGCAGTATTTT; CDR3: CASSDTPGLAGGPVSTDTQYF
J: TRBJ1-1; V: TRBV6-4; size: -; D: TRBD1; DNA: TGTGCCAGCAGTTCCGACAGGGGGGCGAACACTGAAGCTTTCTTT; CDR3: CASSSDRGANTEAFF
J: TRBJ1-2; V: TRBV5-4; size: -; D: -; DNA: TGTGCCAGCAGCCAAGCGGGACACAACTATGGCTACACCTTC; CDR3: CASSQAGHNYGYTF
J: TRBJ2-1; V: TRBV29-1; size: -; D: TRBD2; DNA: TGCAGCGTTGAGGGCGGGGGGGCTTACAATGAGCAGTTCTTC; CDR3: CSVEGGGAYNEQFF
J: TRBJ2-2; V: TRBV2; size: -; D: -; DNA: TGTGCCAGCAGGGCCAACGACATTGCCACCGGGGAGCTGTTTTTT; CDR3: CASRANDIATGELFF
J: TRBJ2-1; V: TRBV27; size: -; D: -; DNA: TGTGCCAGCACCTTTACCGCTCACTACCCTTACAATGAGCAGTTCTTC; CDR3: CASTFTAHYPYNEQFF
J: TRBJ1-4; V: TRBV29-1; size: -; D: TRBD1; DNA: TGCAGCGTCCCCGGACAGGGGGCGCACACTAATGAAAAACTGTTTTTT; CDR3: CSVPGQGAHTNEKLFF
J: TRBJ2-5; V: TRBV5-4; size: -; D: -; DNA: TGTGCCAGCAGCTTGGGGGGGACAAAAGAGACCCAGTACTTC; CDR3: CASSLGGTKETQYF
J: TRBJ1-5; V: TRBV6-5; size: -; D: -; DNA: TGTGCCAGCAAGGTGGACGCCGAGGGCTATCAGCCCCAGCATTTT; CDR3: CASKVDAEGYQPQHF
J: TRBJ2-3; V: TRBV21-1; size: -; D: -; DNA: TGTGCCAGCAGCCCATCGTGCGGCACAGATACGCAGTATTTT; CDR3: CASSPSCGTDTQYF
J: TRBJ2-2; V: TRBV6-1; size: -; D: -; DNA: TGTGCCAGCAGTGAGGCGGCGGGGTGGACCGGGGAGCTGTTTTTT; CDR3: CASSEAAGWTGELFF
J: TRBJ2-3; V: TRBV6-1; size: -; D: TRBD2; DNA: TGTGCCAGCAGTGGTCAACTAGCGGGGGGGCCGGATACGCAGTATTTT; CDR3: CASSGQLAGGPDTQYF
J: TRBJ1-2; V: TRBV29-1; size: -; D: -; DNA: TGCAGCGTTGCGGCAGGAGGGGTCAGCTATGGCTACACCTTC; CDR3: CSVAAGGVSYGYTF
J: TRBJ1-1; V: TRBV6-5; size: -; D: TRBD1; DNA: TGTGCCAGCCGGGAGACAGGGGGGGACACTGAAGCTTTCTTT; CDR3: CASRETGGDTEAFF
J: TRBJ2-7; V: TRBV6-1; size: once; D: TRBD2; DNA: TGTGCCAGCAGTGAGCCAGGACTAGCGGGGGGAACCTACGAGCAGTACTTC; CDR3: CASSEPGLAGGTYEQYF
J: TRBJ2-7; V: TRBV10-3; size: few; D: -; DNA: TGTGCCATCAGTGAAGCGGAGGGTTACGAGCAGTACTTC; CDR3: CAISEAEGYEQYF
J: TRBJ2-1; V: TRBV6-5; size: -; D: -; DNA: TGTGCCAGCAGTTACTCGAGGGCGGCCAACAATGAGCAGTTCTTC; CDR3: CASSYSRAANNEQFF
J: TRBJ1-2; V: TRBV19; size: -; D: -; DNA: TGTGCCAGTACACAGGACTATGGCTACACCTTC; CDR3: CASTQDYGYTF
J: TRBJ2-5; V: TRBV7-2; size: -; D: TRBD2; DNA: TGTGCCAGCAGCTTAGTTGCGGGGGGCCAAGAGACCCAGTACTTC; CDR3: CASSLVAGGQETQYF
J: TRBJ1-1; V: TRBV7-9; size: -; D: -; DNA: TGTGCCAGCAGCACAGACAGGATGAACACTGAAGCTTTCTTT; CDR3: CASSTDRMNTEAFF
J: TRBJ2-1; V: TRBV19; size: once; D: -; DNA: TGTGCCAGTAGTTACTTCGGGAATGAGCAGTTCTTC; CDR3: CASSYFGNEQFF
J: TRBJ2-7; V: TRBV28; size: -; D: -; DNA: TGTGCCAGCAGTTTCGCGAGCTACGAGCAGTACTTC; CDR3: CASSFASYEQYF
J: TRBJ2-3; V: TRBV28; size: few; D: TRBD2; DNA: TGTGCCAGCAGTTCCCCCCGGGGGGGCCGTACAGATACGCAGTATTTT; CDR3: CASSSPRGGRTDTQYF
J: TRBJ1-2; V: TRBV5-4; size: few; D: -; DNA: TGTGCCAGCAGCTGGGAGGAGTATGGCTACACCTTC; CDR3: CASSWEEYGYTF
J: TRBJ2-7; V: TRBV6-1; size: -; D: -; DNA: TGTGCCAGCAGTGAAGCAGCAGGTTCCTACGAGCAGTACTTC; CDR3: CASSEAAGSYEQYF
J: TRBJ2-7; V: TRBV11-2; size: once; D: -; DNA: TGTGCCAGCAGCTTAGGCAGGGTGTACGAGCAGTACTTC; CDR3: CASSLGRVYEQYF
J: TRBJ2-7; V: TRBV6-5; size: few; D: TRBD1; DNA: TGTGCCAGCAGGCAGCCAGGGGGCTACGAGCAGTACTTC; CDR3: CASRQPGGYEQYF
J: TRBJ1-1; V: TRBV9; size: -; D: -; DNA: TGTGCCAGCAGCGCGGGGGGCAGCGACACTGAAGCTTTCTTT; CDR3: CASSAGGSDTEAFF
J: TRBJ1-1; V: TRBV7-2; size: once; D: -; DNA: TGTGCCAGCAGCTACAGGGTGAACACTGAAGCTTTCTTT; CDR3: CASSYRVNTEAFF
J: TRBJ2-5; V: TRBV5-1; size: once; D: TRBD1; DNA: TGCGCCAGCAGCTTGGATGGGACAGGGGGCGGAGAGACCCAGTACTTC; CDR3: CASSLDGTGGGETQYF